These 25 T cell receptor beta chains were all obtained from the same sample, sequenced in a study of high-grade serous ovarian cancer treatment subgroups. Produced via immunoSEQ multiplex PCR; TCRdb's table is partial and in-frame only. The sample lists about 4,000 clones; approximately 70% were seen once. Tumor samples were obtained before definitive surgery or chemotherapy. The sample was tumor tissue. All receptors come from a human donor with high-grade serous ovarian cancer.

Here the CDR3 DNA reads TGCGCCAGCAGCCCCCGGGACAGCTCCTACGAGCAGTACTTC. Translated: CASSPRDSSYEQYF. J is TRBJ2-5 and V is TRBV5-1; 7 bases are a match to TRBD1. The J call may be in error: the DNA end matches TRBJ2-7 better. Germline CDR1 and CDR2: SGHRS and YFSETQ. The CDR3 is made up of 14 amino acids.

This chain uses TRBV18 with TRBJ1-6; no firm D call. V gave up 6 bases and J gave up 7 bases, with 10 bases separating them. The CDR3 consists of 13 residues. CDR1 and CDR2 from the germline V gene are KGHSH and LQKENI. In DNA, the CDR3 is TGTGCCAGCTCCCGCTCTGGAAATTCACCCCTCCACTTT. This sequence encodes CASSRSGNSPLHF.

The V call is TRBV28, the J call TRBJ1-3; the D gene is possibly TRBD1 (5 bases). The CDR3 is made up of 15 amino acids. With 5 bases removed from V and 0 bases from J, the gap between germline ends came to 11 bases. CDR1 and CDR2 from the germline V gene are MDHEN and SYDVKM. CDR3 sequence: CASSNRHSSGNTIYF. CDR3 in DNA: TGTGCCAGCAGTAACAGGCATTCCTCTGGAAACACCATATATTTT.

CDR3 sequence reads: CASSQTPGLAGGHEQFF. The CDR3 coding sequence is TGCGCCAGCAGCCAAACTCCGGGACTAGCGGGGGGGCATGAGCAGTTCTTC. The V gene is TRBV4-3, the J gene TRBJ2-1; the match to TRBD2 covers 16 bases. The CDR3 is 17 amino acids. The V segment lost 2 bases and the J segment 8 bases; nucleotides outside the gene matches: 6. Germline V gene lookup returns CDR1 LGHNA and CDR2 YSLEER.

This clone is classed as large. The V gene is TRBV5-1, the J gene TRBJ2-3; unclear D gene. The CDR3 spans 13 residues. V was pared by 0 bases and J by 0 bases, with 2 bases between. Germline V gene lookup returns CDR1 SGHRS and CDR2 YFSETQ. DNA for the CDR3: TGCGCCAGCAGCTTGGAGAGCACAGATACGCAGTATTTT. Its translation is CASSLESTDTQYF.

CDR3 nucleotide sequence: TGTGCCAGCAGCGGATCCTCTAGCGGGGCGTCCTACGAGCAGTACTTC. The encoded protein is CASSGSSSGASYEQYF. The V gene is TRBV5-5, the J gene TRBJ2-7, with 9 bases fitting TRBD2. Germline V gene data show CDR1 as SGHKS and CDR2 as YYEKEE (reference sequence). J was trimmed by 1 base and V by 4 bases; bases with no gene match: 9. The CDR3 spans 16 residues.

The rearrangement joins TRBV6-1 to TRBJ2-7, with 8 bases matching TRBD2. This CDR3 has 13 amino acids. Trimming removed 6 bases from V and 5 bases from J; junction bases left unmatched: 6. Germline CDR1 is MNHNS and CDR2 is SASEGT. This CDR3 is CASSRGGYDEQYV. CDR3 sequence (DNA): TGTGCCAGCAGCCGGGGGGGGTACGACGAGCAGTACGTC.

The chain uses TRBV21-1 and TRBJ2-2; no check of the table's D call, TRBD1, against the DNA was made. TRBV21-1 is a recognized pseudogene. This CDR3 is built from 15 residues. The CDR3 here is CASSPGTGATGELFF. CDR3 DNA: TGTGCCAGCAGCCCCGGGACAGGGGCCACCGGGGAGCTGTTTTTT.

The chain combines TRBV5-1 with TRBJ2-5; the D call may be TRBD1 or TRBD2 (6 bases each). The V gene lost 6 bases and the J gene lost 0 bases, with 12 bases spanning the gap. The CDR3 covers 14 residues. Germline-derived CDR1 and CDR2 are SGHRS and YFSETQ. The CDR3 protein is CASNLGGNQETQYF. In nucleotides, the CDR3 is TGCGCCAGCAATCTAGGGGGGAACCAAGAGACCCAGTACTTC.

The rearrangement joins TRBV7-9 to TRBJ2-1, with D maybe TRBD1 (6 bases). The CDR3 runs to 14 residues. The germline CDR1 and CDR2 sequences are SEHNR and FQNEAQ (reference sequence). Trimming pared 7 bases from V and 7 bases from J, leaving 17 bases between. This CDR3 reads CASTLGARENEQFF. CDR3 DNA sequence: TGTGCCAGCACCCTGGGGGCCAGGGAGAATGAGCAGTTCTTC.

This clone rates as medium-sized. The V call is TRBV10-3, the J call TRBJ2-7; the D is unclear. CDR3 size: 14 residues. The germline CDR1 and CDR2 sequences are ENHRY and SYGVKD. The ends were cut back, 4 bases at V and 4 bases at J, with 14 bases in the middle. CDR3 loop: CAISVGRLGYEQYV. CDR3 in DNA: TGTGCCATCAGTGTTGGCAGGCTAGGGTACGAGCAGTACGTC.

This clone was counted once. The chain recombines TRBV7-5 with TRBJ1-1. TRBV7-5 is described as a pseudogene. This CDR3 region has 14 residues. CDR3: CASSPLDGGTEAFF. The CDR3 DNA reads TGTGCCAGCAGCCCCTTGGACGGTGGGACTGAAGCTTTCTTT.

This clone was counted once. CDR3 sequence (DNA): TGCGCCAGCAGCCTACTAAGCGGGGCCATCACAGATACGCAGTATTTT. Encoded protein: CASSLLSGAITDTQYF. The chain couples TRBV5-1 to TRBJ2-3; the match to TRBD2 covers 7 bases. Germline V CDR1 and CDR2: SGHRS, YFSETQ. The CDR3 runs to 16 residues. Trimming cost V 4 bases and J 2 bases; bases outside gene matches: 10.

The chain has TRBV7-9 and TRBJ1-2; D is unresolved. V dropped 0 bases and J dropped 11 bases, with 16 bases sitting between them. Per germline, CDR1 SEHNR and CDR2 FQNEAQ (reference sequence). The CDR3 is 14 amino acids. The CDR3 loop is CASSLARADPAYTF. CDR3 DNA: TGTGCCAGCAGCTTAGCACGGGCAGACCCGGCTTACACCTTC.

The chain joins TRBV6-6 to TRBJ2-1; 11 bases are shared with TRBD2. Germline CDR1 is MNHNY and CDR2 is SVGAGI (reference sequence). The trim removed 6 bases at V and 15 bases at J, leaving 7 bases unmatched. This CDR3 comprises 12 residues. CDR3 sequence: CASSVAGGPRFF. The CDR3, as DNA: TGTGCCAGCAGCGTAGCGGGGGGGCCTCGGTTCTTC.

The gene calls are TRBV7-2 and TRBJ1-2; no reliable D call. The CDR3 totals 14 residues. The V gene lost 0 bases and the J gene lost 5 bases, with 10 bases spanning the gap. Per germline, CDR1 SGHTA and CDR2 FQGNSA. This CDR3 is CASSLASVEYGYTF. CDR3 in DNA: TGTGCCAGCAGCTTAGCCTCGGTCGAGTATGGCTACACCTTC.

The chain links TRBV4-1 to TRBJ1-2; D ambiguous. The germline V gene has CDR1 MGHRA and CDR2 YSYEKL. V dropped 5 bases and J dropped 4 bases, with 14 bases sitting between them. This CDR3 region has 14 residues. CDR3 DNA: TGCGCCAGCAGCGCCCCCTCGAATACCTATGGCTACACCTTC. As protein: CASSAPSNTYGYTF.

The chain joins TRBV5-1 to TRBJ1-2, with D unclear. The CDR3 contains 14 residues. V dropped 4 bases and J dropped 4 bases, with 14 bases sitting between them. In germline, CDR1 is SGHRS, CDR2 YFSETQ. The CDR3, as DNA: TGCGCCAGCAGCCCTGGGGTAGGAGCCTATGGCTACACCTTC. It codes for CASSPGVGAYGYTF.

The count of this clone is one. The chain recombines TRBV7-2 with TRBJ2-3; 12 bases are a match to TRBD2. There are 15 residues in the CDR3. Germline CDR1 reads SGHTA; CDR2 reads FQGNSA. The V gene end was trimmed by 4 bases and the J gene end by 4 bases; junction bases not matched to a gene: 3. Written as DNA, the CDR3 is TGTGCCAGCAGCTCTCTAGCGGGGGGGCCAGATACGCAGTATTTT. Its protein is CASSSLAGGPDTQYF.

This clone was seen more than once but under ten times. The rearrangement uses TRBV10-1 and TRBJ1-6; D not certain. The CDR3 has 13 residues. CDR1 is WNHNN, CDR2 SYGVQD, per germline (reference sequence). V lost 3 bases, J lost 9 bases, and 9 bases lay in between. Here the CDR3 DNA reads TGCGCCAGCAGTGAAGATGGGGTTTCACCCCTCCACTTT. Protein product: CASSEDGVSPLHF.

The chain uses TRBV25-1 and TRBJ1-2; TRBD1 agrees at 7 bases. The length of the CDR3 is 13 residues. The trim removed 7 bases at V and 4 bases at J, leaving 6 bases unmatched. The germline gives CDR1 MGHDK, CDR2 SYGVNS. The CDR3 reads CASTHGQAYGYTF. CDR3 DNA sequence: TGTGCCAGCACCCACGGACAGGCCTATGGCTACACCTTC.

The V gene is TRBV5-5, the J gene TRBJ1-1; D is unclear. Trimming cost V 3 bases and J 8 bases, with 11 bases left between them. This CDR3 comprises 12 residues. Germline-derived CDR1 and CDR2 are SGHKS and YYEKEE (reference sequence). CDR3 loop: CASSSQGLEAFF. The CDR3 nucleotides are TGTGCCAGCAGCTCCCAAGGATTGGAAGCTTTCTTT.

This sequence joins TRBV4-2 and TRBJ1-1, with 7 bases aligning to TRBD1. The V and J ends lost 7 bases and 1 base, in that order; junction bases with no gene match: 21. The CDR3 covers 19 residues. CDR1 is LGHNA and CDR2 is YNFKEQ in the germline V gene. Here the CDR3 reads CASTTKAIGKGTENTEAFF. The CDR3 DNA reads as TGTGCCAGCACCACCAAGGCCATTGGAAAGGGGACAGAGAACACTGAAGCTTTCTTT.

This clone has only a few counts. This chain uses TRBV28 with TRBJ1-1; D remains ambiguous. The CDR3 covers 12 residues. Trimming removed 6 bases at V and 11 bases at J, with 16 bases between. Germline assignment: CDR1 MDHEN and CDR2 SYDVKM. DNA of the CDR3: TGTGCCAGCAGCGATGACCGAATCGGGGCTTTCTTT. Its protein product is CASSDDRIGAFF. Using reference TRBV28 and TRBJ1-1 for the parts outside the CDR3, the full variable domain is DVKVTQSSRYLVKRTGEKVFLECVQDMDHENMFWYRQDPGLGLRLIYFSYDVKMKEKGDIPEGYSVSREKKERFSLILESASTNQTSMYLCASSDDRIGAFFGQGTRLTVV.

There are a few counts of this clone. The chain couples TRBV15 to TRBJ1-6; possibly TRBD1 for D (5 bases). This CDR3 is built from 18 residues. CDR1 LNHNV and CDR2 YYDKDF come from the germline V gene (reference sequence). Trimming stripped 2 bases from V and 8 bases from J, with 22 bases between. As DNA, the CDR3 is TGTGCCACCAGCAGATCCCCCCGGGACGCAGGAGGTGATTCACCCCTCCACTTT. This encodes CATSRSPRDAGGDSPLHF. The full variable domain, completed using reference TRBV15 and TRBJ1-6, is DAMVIQNPRYQVTQFGKPVTLSCSQTLNHNVMYWYQQKSSQAPKLLFHYYDKDFNNEADTPDNFQSRRPNTSFCFLDIRSPGLGDTAMYLCATSRSPRDAGGDSPLHFGNGTRLTVT.